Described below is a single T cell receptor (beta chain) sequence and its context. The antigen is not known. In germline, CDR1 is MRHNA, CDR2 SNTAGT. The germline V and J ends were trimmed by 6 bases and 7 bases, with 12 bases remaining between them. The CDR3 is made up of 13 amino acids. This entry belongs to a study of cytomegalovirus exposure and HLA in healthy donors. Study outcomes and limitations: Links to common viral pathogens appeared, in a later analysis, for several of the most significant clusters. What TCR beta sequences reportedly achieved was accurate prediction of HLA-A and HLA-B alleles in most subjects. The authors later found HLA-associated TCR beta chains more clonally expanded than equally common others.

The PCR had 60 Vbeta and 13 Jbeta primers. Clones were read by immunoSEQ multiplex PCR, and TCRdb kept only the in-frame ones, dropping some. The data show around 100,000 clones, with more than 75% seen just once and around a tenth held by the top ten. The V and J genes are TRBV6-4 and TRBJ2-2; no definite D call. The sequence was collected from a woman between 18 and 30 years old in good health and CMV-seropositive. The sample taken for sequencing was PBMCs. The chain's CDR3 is CASRPDTHGELFF. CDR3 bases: TGTGCCAGCAGACCCGACACCCACGGGGAGCTGTTTTTT.